This T cell receptor (beta chain) is from a study of cytomegalovirus exposure and HLA in healthy donors. General observations from the study: According to a subsequent analysis, TCR clusters from the first cohort were inclined to appear together in the roughly 110 validation repertoires. According to the study, 160 or so TCR beta chains were cytomegalovirus-associated. The classifier, whose performance was assessed in both the original and validation cohorts, reportedly diagnosed cytomegalovirus status with high specificity and sensitivity. Generally TCR sequences proved uncommon, though certain public TCRs appeared in numerous donors.

Comments on this clone: Antigen unknown.

Germline CDR1 is MNHEY and CDR2 is SMNVEV (reference sequence). This CDR3 is built from 14 residues. The V gene end was trimmed by 8 bases and the J gene end by 4 bases; junction bases not matched to a gene: 6. Using immunoSEQ multiplex PCR, the repertoire was profiled, and TCRdb retains in-frame clones only, with some absent. This table holds tens of thousands of clones, roughly 93% found once. Sequenced sample: PBMCs. The TCR originated in a woman aged 18-29 years in good health and CMV-seronegative. This rearrangement joins TRBV27 to TRBJ2-1; 9 nucleotides agree with TRBD2. The CDR3 bases are TGTGCCAGCCAACCGGGACTAGCATACAATGAGCAGTTCTTC. It specifies CASQPGLAYNEQFF.